This is a list of T cell receptor beta chains from one sample in a study of T cell repertoires in cytomegalovirus infection. Their antigens are not known. TCRdb itself ran the reads through MiXCR, one entry per CDR3 protein. The sample carries about 740,000 distinct CDR3 sequences, around 31% recorded once. Sequencing was performed on cultured PBMCs, taken from culture after CMV antigen stimulation. Receptors were obtained from a human donor in good health (CMV status not recorded). Some clones in this sample may be carry-over from other donors' samples. CDR3s include the opening cysteine and the closing phenylalanine or tryptophan. A D gene is named only where the DNA matches it firmly. A clone size is listed for some rows: how often the clone was seen (once, few, many), or a class if it is expanded.

v_call: TRBV7-9; j_call: TRBJ1-5; clone_size: .; d_call: TRBD1; cdr3_aa: CASSLGQGAHQPQHF; cdr3_nt: TGTGCCAGCAGCTTAGGACAGGGGGCTCATCAGCCCCAGCATTTT
v_call: TRBV6-1; j_call: TRBJ2-1; clone_size: .; d_call: .; cdr3_aa: CASSEGDFDYNEQFF; cdr3_nt: TGTGCCAGCAGTGAGGGAGACTTCGACTACAATGAGCAGTTCTTC
v_call: TRBV7-8; j_call: TRBJ2-2; clone_size: many; d_call: .; cdr3_aa: CASSFLAAGELFF; cdr3_nt: TGTGCCAGCAGCTTCTTAGCTGCCGGGGAGCTGTTTTTT
v_call: TRBV20-1; j_call: TRBJ1-6; clone_size: .; d_call: .; cdr3_aa: CSADTGGLGSPLHF; cdr3_nt: TGCAGTGCCGACACTGGGGGTTTGGGTTCACCCCTCCACTTT
v_call: TRBV12-3/TRBV12-4; j_call: TRBJ2-3; clone_size: .; d_call: TRBD2; cdr3_aa: CASSPASGGGDTQYF; cdr3_nt: TGTGCCAGCAGTCCGGCTAGCGGGGGGGGGGATACGCAGTATTTT
v_call: TRBV12-3/TRBV12-4; j_call: TRBJ2-3; clone_size: .; d_call: .; cdr3_aa: CASSLSGGAATQYF; cdr3_nt: TGTGCCAGCAGTTTAAGCGGAGGAGCGGCCACGCAGTATTTT
v_call: TRBV19; j_call: TRBJ1-2; clone_size: .; d_call: .; cdr3_aa: CASSNAGAYGYTF; cdr3_nt: TGTGCCAGTAGTAATGCTGGCGCCTATGGCTACACCTTC
v_call: TRBV20-1; j_call: TRBJ2-5; clone_size: .; d_call: .; cdr3_aa: CSASQTTQETQYF; cdr3_nt: TGCAGTGCTAGTCAGACAACCCAAGAGACCCAGTACTTC
v_call: TRBV6-1; j_call: TRBJ2-5; clone_size: few; d_call: .; cdr3_aa: CASSEAGRPRETQYF; cdr3_nt: TGTGCCAGCAGTGAAGCAGGGCGCCCCCGAGAGACCCAGTACTTC
v_call: TRBV28; j_call: TRBJ2-3; clone_size: few; d_call: TRBD2; cdr3_aa: CASSSYERGIYTDTQYF; cdr3_nt: TGTGCCAGCAGTTCCTATGAGCGGGGGATATACACAGATACGCAGTATTTT
v_call: TRBV12-3/TRBV12-4; j_call: TRBJ2-3; clone_size: few; d_call: TRBD2; cdr3_aa: CASKIAGQDTQYF; cdr3_nt: TGTGCCAGCAAAATAGCGGGGCAAGATACGCAGTATTTT
v_call: TRBV7-2; j_call: TRBJ2-2; clone_size: many; d_call: .; cdr3_aa: CASSRIVPGELFF; cdr3_nt: TGTGCCAGCAGTAGAATAGTTCCCGGGGAGCTGTTTTTT
v_call: TRBV7-6; j_call: TRBJ2-5; clone_size: many; d_call: .; cdr3_aa: CASSPPGKETQYF; cdr3_nt: TGTGCCAGCAGCCCCCCGGGGAAGGAGACCCAGTACTTC
v_call: TRBV7-2; j_call: TRBJ1-4; clone_size: many; d_call: TRBD1; cdr3_aa: CASSEGGADEKLFF; cdr3_nt: TGTGCCAGCAGCGAAGGGGGCGCGGATGAAAAACTGTTTTTT
v_call: TRBV6-6; j_call: TRBJ1-1; clone_size: .; d_call: .; cdr3_aa: CASSYGRGGRAFF; cdr3_nt: TGTGCCAGCAGTTACGGGAGGGGTGGGAGAGCTTTCTTT
v_call: TRBV5-1; j_call: TRBJ2-5; clone_size: .; d_call: TRBD2; cdr3_aa: CASSSGLAGLQETQYF; cdr3_nt: TGCGCCAGCAGCTCAGGACTAGCGGGACTACAAGAGACCCAGTACTTC
v_call: TRBV7-2; j_call: TRBJ2-7; clone_size: many; d_call: .; cdr3_aa: CASSSYPRQTYEQYF; cdr3_nt: TGTGCCAGCAGCTCCTATCCGAGACAGACCTACGAGCAGTACTTC
v_call: TRBV7-2; j_call: TRBJ2-1; clone_size: many; d_call: .; cdr3_aa: CASSPGASAYNEQFF; cdr3_nt: TGTGCCAGCAGCCCAGGGGCTAGCGCTTACAATGAGCAGTTCTTC
v_call: TRBV12-3/TRBV12-4; j_call: TRBJ2-1; clone_size: .; d_call: TRBD2; cdr3_aa: CASSLPGVAGVQNEQFF; cdr3_nt: TGTGCCAGCAGTTTACCTGGAGTAGCGGGAGTTCAGAATGAGCAGTTCTTC
v_call: TRBV7-2; j_call: TRBJ2-5; clone_size: many; d_call: TRBD2; cdr3_aa: CASSASGGPYQETQYF; cdr3_nt: TGTGCCAGCAGCGCGAGCGGGGGGCCGTACCAAGAGACCCAGTACTTC
v_call: TRBV7-9; j_call: TRBJ1-2; clone_size: few; d_call: .; cdr3_aa: CASSLREGIEGYTF; cdr3_nt: TGTGCCAGCAGCTTACGGGAGGGGATAGAAGGCTACACCTTC
v_call: TRBV20-1; j_call: TRBJ2-3; clone_size: .; d_call: TRBD2; cdr3_aa: CSARTSGRPDTQYF; cdr3_nt: TGCAGTGCTCGGACTAGCGGGAGACCAGATACGCAGTATTTT
v_call: TRBV19; j_call: TRBJ1-5; clone_size: .; d_call: .; cdr3_aa: CASRNRDQYQPQHF; cdr3_nt: TGTGCCAGTAGGAATCGGGACCAGTATCAGCCCCAGCATTTT
v_call: TRBV6-5; j_call: TRBJ1-6; clone_size: few; d_call: .; cdr3_aa: CASLARMDSGSYNSPLHF; cdr3_nt: TGTGCCAGCTTAGCCCGGATGGACAGTGGGTCCTATAATTCACCCCTCCACTTT
v_call: TRBV7-2; j_call: TRBJ2-1; clone_size: few; d_call: .; cdr3_aa: CASSLKVLPLAARNNEQFF; cdr3_nt: TGTGCCAGCAGCCTTAAAGTACTCCCCTTAGCGGCCCGGAACAATGAGCAGTTCTTC
v_call: TRBV7-2; j_call: TRBJ1-2; clone_size: many; d_call: .; cdr3_aa: CASSPGGADVYGYTF; cdr3_nt: TGTGCCAGCAGCCCAGGTGGGGCAGATGTATATGGCTACACCTTC
v_call: TRBV20-1; j_call: TRBJ2-1; clone_size: .; d_call: .; cdr3_aa: CSALPRALYNEQFF; cdr3_nt: TGCAGTGCCCTACCACGGGCTCTCTACAATGAGCAGTTCTTC
v_call: TRBV6-2/TRBV6-3; j_call: TRBJ2-5; clone_size: .; d_call: TRBD2; cdr3_aa: CASSKRGGLETQYF; cdr3_nt: TGTGCCAGCAGTAAGCGGGGGGGACTGGAGACCCAGTACTTC
v_call: TRBV7-2; j_call: TRBJ1-2; clone_size: many; d_call: .; cdr3_aa: CASSPGVGAGYTF; cdr3_nt: TGTGCCAGCAGCCCCGGGGTCGGGGCTGGCTACACCTTC
v_call: TRBV5-1; j_call: TRBJ2-5; clone_size: .; d_call: TRBD1; cdr3_aa: CASSLAQDRGETQYF; cdr3_nt: TGCGCCAGCAGCTTGGCCCAGGACAGGGGTGAGACCCAGTACTTC
v_call: TRBV7-9; j_call: TRBJ2-2; clone_size: many; d_call: .; cdr3_aa: CASSLASTGELFF; cdr3_nt: TGTGCCAGCAGCTTAGCGTCCACCGGGGAGCTGTTTTTT
v_call: TRBV7-9; j_call: TRBJ1-1; clone_size: few; d_call: .; cdr3_aa: CASSLAGVSEAFF; cdr3_nt: TGTGCCAGCAGCTTAGCAGGGGTTTCTGAAGCTTTCTTT
v_call: TRBV19; j_call: TRBJ1-1; clone_size: .; d_call: TRBD1; cdr3_aa: CASSMPRGLNTEAFF; cdr3_nt: TGTGCCAGTAGTATGCCCAGGGGGCTGAACACTGAAGCTTTCTTT
v_call: TRBV6-1; j_call: TRBJ2-7; clone_size: few; d_call: .; cdr3_aa: CASSYERVVADEQYF; cdr3_nt: TGTGCCAGCAGTTACGAAAGAGTCGTGGCCGACGAGCAGTACTTC
v_call: TRBV27; j_call: TRBJ2-3; clone_size: few; d_call: TRBD2; cdr3_aa: CASSPLLADSTDTQYF; cdr3_nt: TGTGCCAGCAGTCCCCTACTAGCGGACAGCACAGATACGCAGTATTTT
v_call: TRBV12-3/TRBV12-4; j_call: TRBJ1-3; clone_size: .; d_call: .; cdr3_aa: CASSLAPGTAGNTIYF; cdr3_nt: TGTGCCAGCAGTTTAGCGCCAGGGACCGCCGGAAACACCATATATTTT